Listed below are T cell receptor beta chains from one sample, sequenced in a study of graft-versus-host responses after intestinal transplantation. The antigens these receptors bind are not known. Libraries were prepared by immunoSEQ multiplex PCR; TCRdb keeps only in-frame clonotypes and omits some of them. In the table there are around 90,000 clones, approximately 92% of which are singletons. The material sequenced was unstimulated CD8+ T cells sorted from spleen or lymph node cells, taken before transplant. These receptors were taken from a human donor who was the organ donor for an intestinal transplant. CDR3s include the opening cysteine and the closing phenylalanine or tryptophan. Fields, in order: J gene, V gene, clone size, CDR3 protein. Clone size is not always given. Where it is, it says once, few, many or a class for expanded clones.

j_gene: TRBJ2-1
v_gene: TRBV2
abundance: .
CDR3aa: CANYWGTSKFF

j_gene: TRBJ1-1
v_gene: TRBV19
abundance: .
CDR3aa: CASMEGGPTEAFF

j_gene: TRBJ1-1
v_gene: TRBV6-5
abundance: few
CDR3aa: CATQGARDTEAFF

j_gene: TRBJ1-1
v_gene: TRBV19
abundance: .
CDR3aa: CASSVGNTEAFF

j_gene: TRBJ1-2
v_gene: TRBV7-8
abundance: .
CDR3aa: CASSQRTGKGYGYTF

j_gene: TRBJ2-1
v_gene: TRBV27
abundance: .
CDR3aa: CASRSLAGSAYNEQFF

j_gene: TRBJ1-1
v_gene: TRBV6-5
abundance: .
CDR3aa: CAVFPGNTEAFF

j_gene: TRBJ1-2
v_gene: TRBV5-6
abundance: few
CDR3aa: CASSLVGGSLGYTF

j_gene: TRBJ1-5
v_gene: TRBV28
abundance: .
CDR3aa: CASSLSDGGNQPQHF

j_gene: TRBJ2-1
v_gene: TRBV2
abundance: .
CDR3aa: CASREGWALSSYNEQFF

j_gene: TRBJ2-4
v_gene: TRBV7-2
abundance: .
CDR3aa: CASSWTVGQNIQYF

j_gene: TRBJ1-1
v_gene: TRBV30
abundance: few
CDR3aa: CAWRGGTEAFF

j_gene: TRBJ2-7
v_gene: TRBV10-1
abundance: .
CDR3aa: CASSLITGRLIKGNNEQYF

j_gene: TRBJ1-4
v_gene: TRBV7-9
abundance: .
CDR3aa: CASRPTRQGLTNEKLFF

j_gene: TRBJ2-7
v_gene: TRBV28
abundance: .
CDR3aa: CASSPGTSGTSYEQYF

j_gene: TRBJ1-1
v_gene: TRBV5-1
abundance: .
CDR3aa: CASSPRGSNTEAFF

j_gene: TRBJ1-5
v_gene: TRBV4-1
abundance: .
CDR3aa: CASSSGGQPQHF

j_gene: TRBJ1-3
v_gene: TRBV19
abundance: .
CDR3aa: CASSLREETLSGNTIYF

j_gene: TRBJ2-7
v_gene: TRBV19
abundance: .
CDR3aa: CASAPGQGAYEQYF

j_gene: TRBJ2-3
v_gene: TRBV9
abundance: once
CDR3aa: CASSPGLASTDTQYF

j_gene: TRBJ2-3
v_gene: TRBV27
abundance: .
CDR3aa: CASKTGGSTDTQYF

j_gene: TRBJ2-7
v_gene: TRBV7-9
abundance: .
CDR3aa: CASSDQGPYEQYF

j_gene: TRBJ2-7
v_gene: TRBV7-8
abundance: .
CDR3aa: CASSLSPREFYEQYF

j_gene: TRBJ2-3
v_gene: TRBV19
abundance: .
CDR3aa: CASSPDTPRDTQYF

j_gene: TRBJ1-1
v_gene: TRBV11-2
abundance: .
CDR3aa: CASSYLRDSSLNTEAFF

j_gene: TRBJ2-1
v_gene: TRBV5-8
abundance: .
CDR3aa: CASSRTGLGDEQFF